The 31 T cell receptor beta chains below all came from one sample that was sequenced in a study of cytomegalovirus exposure and HLA in healthy donors. Vbeta (60) and Jbeta (13) primers were used in the PCR. Measured with immunoSEQ multiplex PCR; TCRdb has only the in-frame clones, and not every one. The sample carries roughly 100,000 clones, about 70% recorded once. Sequencing was carried out using PBMCs. All receptors derive from a female donor in good health and CMV-seronegative.

The chain uses TRBV5-4 and TRBJ2-7; a possible D gene is TRBD2 (5 bases). The CDR3 length is 14 residues. Trimming removed 0 bases from V and 6 bases from J, with 13 bases in between. CDR1 is SGHNT and CDR2 is YYREEE in the germline V gene (reference sequence). The CDR3, as DNA: TGTGCCAGCAGCTTGGCAGGAGGTGGTGGCGAGCAGTACTTC. Translation: CASSLAGGGGEQYF. Filled out from reference TRBV5-4 and TRBJ2-7, the complete variable domain reads ETGVTQSPTHLIKTRGQQVTLRCSSQSGHNTVSWYQQALGQGPQFIFQYYREEENGRGNFPPRFSGLQFPNYSSELNVNALELDDSALYLCASSLAGGGGEQYFGPGTRLTVT.

Here the CDR3 reads CASRSDRLFGEQYF. The CDR3, as DNA: TGTGCCAGCAGAAGCGACAGGTTATTTGGCGAGCAGTACTTC. This chain links TRBV28 with TRBJ2-7; tentative D call: TRBD1 (6 bases). Trimming left V 6 bases short and J 6 bases short, with 18 bases between. Germline V gives CDR1 MDHEN, CDR2 SYDVKM. There are 14 residues in the CDR3. The entire variable domain, with the rest obtained from reference TRBV28 and TRBJ2-7, is as follows: DVKVTQSSRYLVKRTGEKVFLECVQDMDHENMFWYRQDPGLGLRLIYFSYDVKMKEKGDIPEGYSVSREKKERFSLILESASTNQTSMYLCASRSDRLFGEQYFGPGTRLTVT.

The CDR3 bases are TGTGCCAGCTCACCACAGGGGGAAAAACTGTTTTTT. Protein: CASSPQGEKLFF. The chain uses TRBV18 and TRBJ1-4; tentatively, D is TRBD1 (5 bases). The CDR3 is 12 amino acids. Germline V gives CDR1 KGHSH, CDR2 LQKENI. V shed 1 base and J shed 8 bases, with 5 bases lying between them.

The chain is built from TRBV30 and TRBJ2-2; 11 bases align to TRBD2. CDR1 and CDR2 from the germline V gene are GTSNPN and SVGIG (reference sequence). The length of the CDR3 is 16 residues. Germline trimming cut 3 bases from V and 4 bases from J; bases unmatched to any gene: 7. The CDR3 DNA follows: TGTGCCTGGAGGGGTAGCGGGAGGGGTCGCACCGGGGAGCTGTTTTTT. This encodes CAWRGSGRGRTGELFF.

V and J are TRBV9 and TRBJ2-1, with 9 bases that match TRBD2. Trimming removed 2 bases from V and 5 bases from J; junction bases left unmatched: 5. This CDR3 has 15 residues. Germline V CDR1 and CDR2: SGDLS, YYNGEE. The CDR3 DNA is TGTGCCAGCAGCGTGGCCGGGACTAGCAACAATGAGCAGTTCTTC. Its protein is CASSVAGTSNNEQFF.

V is TRBV9 and J is TRBJ2-5, with D possibly being TRBD2 (6 bases). CDR3 length: 16 residues. In germline, CDR1 is SGDLS, CDR2 YYNGEE. V was trimmed by 0 bases and J by 5 bases, leaving 17 bases between them. The CDR3 reads CASSVGGVGIGETQYF. The CDR3 nucleotides read TGTGCCAGCAGCGTAGGGGGGGTAGGGATTGGGGAGACCCAGTACTTC.

J is TRBJ1-3 and V is TRBV5-1, with D maybe TRBD1 (5 bases). The CDR3 is 14 residues long. The V gene's germline CDR1 is SGHRS and CDR2 YFSETQ. Trimming cost V 2 bases and J 2 bases, with 8 bases left between them. CDR3 nucleotides: TGCGCCAGCAGCTTTGGCAGGGCTGGAAACACCATATATTTT. Translating gives CASSFGRAGNTIYF.

The V call is TRBV5-1, the J call TRBJ2-1; D gene uncertain. Germline V CDR1 and CDR2: SGHRS, YFSETQ. This CDR3 contains 15 residues. With 4 bases removed from V and 8 bases from J, the gap between germline ends came to 19 bases. CDR3 DNA: TGCGCCAGCAGCCTAGAGGCAGATACCTTTTATGAGCAGTTCTTC. Translating it yields CASSLEADTFYEQFF.

The V and J genes are TRBV23-1 and TRBJ1-1; D unclear. TRBV23-1 is an ORF, with its function uncertain. The V end lost 0 bases, the J end lost 7 bases, and 12 bases lay between the germline ends. This CDR3 has 14 residues. The CDR3 DNA follows: TGCGCCAGCAGTCAATCGACCCCCCCGGGTGAAGCTTTCTTT. Amino acid sequence: CASSQSTPPGEAFF.

The V and J genes are TRBV5-1 and TRBJ1-2; D perhaps matches TRBD1 (5 bases). Trimming took 4 bases from V and 4 from J, leaving 17 bases between them. Germline CDR1 is SGHRS and CDR2 is YFSETQ. The CDR3 has 15 amino acids. CDR3 nucleotide sequence: TGCGCCAGCAGCCCATCCGGCCAAGGGGCCTATGGCTACACCTTC. It yields the protein CASSPSGQGAYGYTF. Using reference TRBV5-1 and TRBJ1-2 for the parts outside the CDR3, the full variable domain is KAGVTQTPRYLIKTRGQQVTLSCSPISGHRSVSWYQQTPGQGLQFLFEYFSETQRNKGNFPGRFSGRQFSNSRSEMNVSTLELGDSALYLCASSPSGQGAYGYTFGSGTRLTVV.

The V and J genes are TRBV6-5 and TRBJ2-5, with a tentative D call TRBD2 (5 bases). CDR3 length: 12 amino acids. Germline CDR1 reads MNHEY; CDR2 reads SVGAGI. V shed 2 bases and J shed 5 bases, with 6 bases lying between them. The CDR3 DNA follows: TGTGCCAGCAGTTACGGGAGCGAGACCCAGTACTTC. Its translation: CASSYGSETQYF.

CDR3 coding DNA: TGCGCCAGCAGCCAGAGGACTAGCAGGAGCTCCTACAATGAGCAGTTCTTC. Translation gives CASSQRTSRSSYNEQFF. The chain has TRBV5-1 and TRBJ2-1, with 8 bases fitting TRBD2. Germline CDR1 reads SGHRS; CDR2 reads YFSETQ. V dropped 4 bases and J dropped 0; count of bases not matched to a gene: 9. The CDR3 is made up of 17 amino acids.

The chain joins TRBV7-2 to TRBJ2-3; 10 bases agree with TRBD2. Germline CDR1 SGHTA, CDR2 FQGNSA. The CDR3 runs 18 residues. Losses at the gene ends were 2 bases for V and 3 bases for J; bases not matched to a gene: 11. CDR3 sequence reads: CASSLLRSTSGITDTQYF. CDR3 bases: TGTGCCAGCAGCTTATTGAGGTCCACTAGCGGGATAACAGATACGCAGTATTTT.

This chain connects TRBV2 to TRBJ2-7; D gene unclear. Germline V lookup: CDR1 SNHLY, CDR2 FYNNEI. V shed 6 bases and J shed 2 bases, with 5 bases lying between them. The CDR3 totals 11 residues. Written as DNA, the CDR3 is TGTGCCAGCAGCAACACCTACGAGCAGTACTTC. Protein product: CASSNTYEQYF.

The chain joins TRBV2 to TRBJ1-2; 9 positions match TRBD1. V trimming: 6 bases; J trimming: 7 bases; junction bases outside the gene matches: 9. The CDR3 is 14 amino acids. Germline V gene sequence: CDR1 SNHLY, CDR2 FYNNEI. DNA of the CDR3: TGTGCCAGCAGCCCAGACAGGGGGGAGCCTGGCTACACCTTC. Translating it yields CASSPDRGEPGYTF.

The chain has TRBV15 and TRBJ2-1; D might be TRBD2 (6 bases). The CDR3 sequence is 13 residues long. Germline V gives CDR1 LNHNV, CDR2 YYDKDF (reference sequence). V dropped 4 bases and J dropped 6 bases, with 10 bases sitting between them. CDR3 nucleotides: TGTGCCACCAGCATGACTAGTGTCAATGAGCAGTTCTTC. It translates to CATSMTSVNEQFF. The complete variable domain, with remaining parts taken from reference TRBV15 and TRBJ2-1, reads DAMVIQNPRYQVTQFGKPVTLSCSQTLNHNVMYWYQQKSSQAPKLLFHYYDKDFNNEADTPDNFQSRRPNTSFCFLDIRSPGLGDTAMYLCATSMTSVNEQFFGPGTRLTVL.

The table lists this clone with a few counts. This chain links TRBV10-3 with TRBJ2-1, with 8 nucleotides matching TRBD2. The germline gives CDR1 ENHRY, CDR2 SYGVKD. The V gene end was trimmed by 7 bases and the J gene end by 4 bases; junction bases not matched to a gene: 6. The length of the CDR3 is 14 residues. DNA for the CDR3: TGTGCCATCAAGGATACTAGCGGATACAATGAGCAGTTCTTC. Translation: CAIKDTSGYNEQFF.

The chain employs TRBV6-5 and TRBJ2-2, with D uncertain. The CDR3 loop spans 15 amino acids. Germline V gene lookup returns CDR1 MNHEY and CDR2 SVGAGI. With 5 bases removed from V and 2 bases from J, the gap between germline ends came to 12 bases. The DNA of the CDR3 is TGTGCCAGCAGTCGCGGTGGAGCAAACACCGGGGAGCTGTTTTTT. It yields the protein CASSRGGANTGELFF.

This clone occurred a few times. The J gene is TRBJ1-2, the V gene TRBV28, with 9 bases that match TRBD1. Trimming at V came to 7 bases and at J to 8 bases, leaving 20 bases not matched to a gene. The CDR3 has 17 residues. Germline lookup yields CDR1 MDHEN and CDR2 SYDVKM. CDR3 coding DNA: TGTGCCAGCACCGTGCCCCCCCACAGGGGGCCGAGTCGAGGCTACACCTTC. Its translation: CASTVPPHRGPSRGYTF.

The chain recombines TRBV29-1 with TRBJ1-1, with 7 bases matching TRBD1. Germline assignment: CDR1 SQVTM and CDR2 ANQGSEA. Unmatched junction bases numbered 8, after V lost 7 bases and J lost 3 bases. The CDR3 has 13 residues. CDR3 region: CSAAGTDYTEAFF. CDR3 DNA sequence: TGCAGCGCAGCCGGGACAGATTACACTGAAGCTTTCTTT.

V usage is TRBV7-9 and J usage is TRBJ1-2; no clear D. The CDR3 contains 13 residues. Germline loops: CDR1 SEHNR, CDR2 FQNEAQ (reference sequence). V was shortened by 0 bases and J by 6 bases, with 8 bases between the two germline ends. CDR3 protein: CASSLATADGYTF. CDR3 nucleotide sequence: TGTGCCAGCAGCTTAGCAACGGCGGATGGCTACACCTTC.

CDR3 nucleotides: TGTGCTAGTGGTTTTAGAGCCAAGCGGGAGGAGTATAGTGAGCAGTTCTTC. It is translated as CASGFRAKREEYSEQFF. The V call is TRBV12-5, the J call TRBJ2-1; TRBD2 aligns across 9 bases. Germline V lookup: CDR1 LGHNT, CDR2 FRNRAP. The J segment lost 9 bases and the V segment lost 3 bases, leaving 15 bases of the junction unmatched. The CDR3 sequence is 17 residues long. The whole variable domain, filled in from reference TRBV12-5 and TRBJ2-1, reads DARVTQTPRHKVTEMGQEVTMRCQPILGHNTVFWYRQTMMQGLELLAYFRNRAPLDDSGMPKDRFSAEMPDATLATLKIQPSEPRDSAVYFCASGFRAKREEYSEQFFGPGTRLTVL.

This clone was seen a handful of times. The rearrangement links TRBV7-2 to TRBJ1-4; D gene ambiguous. The CDR3 sequence is 15 residues long. Trimming stripped 1 base from V and 7 bases from J, with 13 bases between. Germline values: CDR1 SGHTA, CDR2 FQGNSA. CDR3 sequence (DNA): TGTGCCAGCAGCTTAGGATCGAGGGTGGGTGAAAAACTGTTTTTT. It codes for CASSLGSRVGEKLFF.

The chain has TRBV5-1 and TRBJ2-5; D is possibly TRBD2 (5 bases). The CDR3 loop spans 19 amino acids. With 0 bases removed from V and 3 bases from J, the gap between germline ends came to 24 bases. Germline V CDR1 and CDR2: SGHRS, YFSETQ. The CDR3 loop reads CASSLALGSTPSREETQYF. The CDR3 DNA is TGCGCCAGCAGCTTGGCCCTAGGGAGTACCCCCTCCCGGGAAGAGACCCAGTACTTC.

The chain couples TRBV27 to TRBJ1-2; D gene ambiguous. The germline CDR1 and CDR2 sequences are MNHEY and SMNVEV (reference sequence). Trimming left V 4 bases short and J 8 bases short, with 11 bases between. CDR3 size: 12 residues. CDR3 residues: CASSSSPGGYTF. The CDR3 DNA reads TGTGCCAGCAGTTCCTCCCCGGGGGGCTACACCTTC.

CDR3 sequence: CASNFYRDAGTDTQYF. CDR3 DNA sequence: TGTGCCAGCAATTTTTACAGGGATGCGGGCACAGATACGCAGTATTTT. J is TRBJ2-3 and V is TRBV6-6; D is possibly TRBD1 (6 bases). CDR1 is MNHNY and CDR2 is SVGAGI in the germline V gene (reference sequence). The CDR3 spans 16 residues. Between the trimmed V and J ends, which lost 7 bases and 1 base, there was a span of 18 bases.

This clone occurred once. The chain carries TRBV19 and TRBJ1-5, with 9 bases lining up with TRBD1. V dropped 7 bases and J dropped 3; count of bases not matched to a gene: 7. The germline gives CDR1 LNHDA, CDR2 SQIVND (reference sequence). The CDR3 runs 15 residues. The CDR3 reads CASIQDRGANQPQHF. CDR3 nucleotides: TGTGCCAGTATTCAAGACAGGGGGGCCAATCAGCCCCAGCATTTT.

V gene TRBV9 combines with J gene TRBJ2-2, with TRBD1 matching 7 bases. Germline V CDR1 and CDR2: SGDLS, YYNGEE. V lost 3 bases, J lost 2 bases, and 4 bases stayed unmatched. This CDR3 region has 15 residues. The CDR3 nucleotides are TGTGCCAGCAGCGAGACAGGGTCCAACACCGGGGAGCTGTTTTTT. The encoded protein is CASSETGSNTGELFF.

V gene TRBV7-7 combines with J gene TRBJ2-1; D might be TRBD1 (7 bases). Germline assignment: CDR1 SSHAT and CDR2 FNYEAQ (reference sequence). V lost 2 bases, J lost 8 bases, and 16 bases lay in between. This CDR3 has 15 residues. The CDR3 region has the DNA TGTGCCAGCAGCTTACAGGGGGGAATCGGCGATGAGCAGTTCTTC. Its protein is CASSLQGGIGDEQFF.

This clone was seen only once. V usage is TRBV27 and J usage is TRBJ1-5; D unresolved. Trimming stripped 3 bases from V and 3 bases from J, with 12 bases between. This CDR3 has 15 residues. In germline, CDR1 is MNHEY, CDR2 SMNVEV (reference sequence). This chain's CDR3 is CASSLIGLDNQPQHF. CDR3 sequence (DNA): TGTGCCAGCAGTTTGATTGGGCTCGACAATCAGCCCCAGCATTTT.

The chain recombines TRBV28 with TRBJ1-2, with D unclear. CDR3 length equals 12 residues. Germline values: CDR1 MDHEN, CDR2 SYDVKM. V lost 8 bases and J 7 bases, leaving 14 bases between the germline ends. CDR3 DNA: TGTGCCAGCGGCCTCCCAGTTGGTGGCTACACCTTC. This codes for CASGLPVGGYTF.